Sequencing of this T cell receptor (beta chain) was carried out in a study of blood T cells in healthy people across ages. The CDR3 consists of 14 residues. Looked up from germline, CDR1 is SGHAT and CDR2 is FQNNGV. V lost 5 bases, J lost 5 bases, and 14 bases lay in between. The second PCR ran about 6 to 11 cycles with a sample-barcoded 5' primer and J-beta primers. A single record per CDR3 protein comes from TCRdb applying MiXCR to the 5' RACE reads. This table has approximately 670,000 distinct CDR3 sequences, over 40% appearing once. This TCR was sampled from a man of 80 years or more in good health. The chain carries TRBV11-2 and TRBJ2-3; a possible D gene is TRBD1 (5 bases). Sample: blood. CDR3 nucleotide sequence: TGTGCCAGCAGCCCCCGCCCAGGGATAGATACGCAGTATTTT. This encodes CASSPRPGIDTQYF.